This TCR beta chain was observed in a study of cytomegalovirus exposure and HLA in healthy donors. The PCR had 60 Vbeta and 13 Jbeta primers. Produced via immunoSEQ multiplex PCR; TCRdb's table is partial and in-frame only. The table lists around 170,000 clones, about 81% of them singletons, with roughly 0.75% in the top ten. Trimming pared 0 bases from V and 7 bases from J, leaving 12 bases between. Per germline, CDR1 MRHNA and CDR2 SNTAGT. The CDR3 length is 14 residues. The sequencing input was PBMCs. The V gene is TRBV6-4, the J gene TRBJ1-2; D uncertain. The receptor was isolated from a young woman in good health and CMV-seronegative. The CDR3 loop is CASSDSNGASGYTF. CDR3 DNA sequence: TGTGCCAGCAGTGACTCGAACGGTGCCTCTGGCTACACCTTC.